The TCR beta chain under discussion was sequenced for a study of shared clonotypes between healthy human individuals. Findings and limits, study-wide: Represented diversity (both genetic and exposure-history) was limited by the small number of donors. The study found roughly 5% of naive CD4 clonotypes shared across a handful of donors. Among donors, the sharing of clonotypes was expected to be influenced by sequencing depth.

Generated by immunoSEQ multiplex PCR, the TCRdb table keeps only in-frame clones and is missing some. This table holds millions of clones, more than 80% found once. For this clone: Its antigen is not identified.

This sequence was found in a man younger than 35 in good health. Some clones in this sample may be carry-over from other donors' samples. Sequenced: naive CD4+ T cells from PBMCs. Subset specified: CD45RA+ positively selected.

CDR3 amino acids: CASSLPGQKNTEAFF. DNA of the CDR3: TGTGCCAGCAGCTTGCCGGGACAGAAGAACACTGAAGCTTTCTTT. This chain connects TRBV11-1 to TRBJ1-1, with 7 bases that match TRBD1. Germline CDR1 is SGHAT and CDR2 is FQDESV (reference sequence). Trimming took 3 bases from V and 1 from J; bases not matched to a gene: 5. The CDR3 is made up of 15 amino acids.